The 5 T cell receptor beta chains given below trace back to one sample, sequenced in a study of OX40 agonist ivuxolimab in advanced cancers. Here immunoSEQ multiplex PCR was the method, and the copy in TCRdb shows in-frame clones only, minus some. The profile shows some 65,000 clones, around nine tenths of them singletons. This specimen consisted of CD4+ or CD8+ T cells sorted from blood, obtained in a trial of the OX40 agonist ivuxolimab. These receptors all come from an adult with an advanced solid tumor such as melanoma, head and neck, liver or kidney cancer.

The table lists this clone with a count of one. V and J are TRBV7-3 and TRBJ2-3; D call uncertain. In germline, CDR1 is SGHTA, CDR2 FQGTGA. CDR3 length: 15 amino acids. The V gene lost 2 bases and the J gene lost 1 base, with 10 bases spanning the gap. The CDR3 sequence is CASSLVGWGTDTQYF. For the CDR3, the DNA is TGTGCCAGCAGCTTAGTAGGGTGGGGCACAGATACGCAGTATTTT.

The rearrangement uses TRBV6-6 and TRBJ1-6, with 7 bases lining up with TRBD1. The CDR3 covers 15 residues. V trimming: 4 bases; J trimming: 6 bases; junction bases outside the gene matches: 6. Per the germline V gene, CDR1 is MNHNY and CDR2 is SVGAGI (reference sequence). CDR3 residues: CASSSTGTLNSPLHF. The CDR3 bases are TGTGCCAGCAGTTCGACAGGGACCCTTAATTCACCCCTCCACTTT.

This chain uses TRBV12-5 with TRBJ1-1; TRBD1 might be the D (5 bases). Per the germline V gene, CDR1 is LGHNT and CDR2 is FRNRAP. Trimming removed 1 base at V and 6 bases at J, with 12 bases between. The CDR3 consists of 14 residues. The CDR3 region is CASGLEAGWAEAFF. The CDR3 DNA follows: TGTGCTAGTGGTTTGGAGGCAGGGTGGGCTGAAGCTTTCTTT.

The chain uses TRBV6-1 and TRBJ1-3; D unresolved. Germline values: CDR1 MNHNS, CDR2 SASEGT. The CDR3 runs to 14 residues. Trimming pared 6 bases from V and 4 bases from J, leaving 13 bases between. For the CDR3, the DNA is TGTGCCAGCAGCGTAAAAATTGGGGGAAACACCATATATTTT. It specifies CASSVKIGGNTIYF.

This chain joins TRBV5-1 and TRBJ2-5; no firm D call. The germline V gene encodes CDR1 SGHRS and CDR2 YFSETQ. Trimming left V 1 base short and J 2 bases short, with 6 bases between. The CDR3 contains 13 residues. In nucleotides, the CDR3 is TGCGCCAGCAGCTTGCAACTTCAAGAGACCCAGTACTTC. Encoded protein: CASSLQLQETQYF.